Shown below are 16 T cell receptor beta chains from a single sample sequenced in a study of T cell responses to AZD1222 COVID-19 vaccine. TCRdb's table, derived via immunoSEQ multiplex PCR, lists solely in-frame clones and lacks some. The sample shows around 100,000 clones, around 92% of them seen only once. The sample was peripheral blood, taken on day 0 of AZD1222 vaccination. The receptor source for this set is an adult in good health.

This clone came up once. V gene TRBV5-4 combines with J gene TRBJ1-5; D gene uncertain. Germline-derived CDR1 and CDR2 are SGHNT and YYREEE (reference sequence). V lost 2 bases and J 1 base, leaving 7 bases between the germline ends. CDR3 size: 14 residues. CDR3 protein: CASSFGGSNQPQHF. The DNA of the CDR3 is TGTGCCAGCAGCTTCGGAGGCAGCAATCAGCCCCAGCATTTT. Looking up the rest from reference TRBV5-4 and TRBJ1-5 gives the full variable domain: ETGVTQSPTHLIKTRGQQVTLRCSSQSGHNTVSWYQQALGQGPQFIFQYYREEENGRGNFPPRFSGLQFPNYSSELNVNALELDDSALYLCASSFGGSNQPQHFGDGTRLSIL.

The chain recombines TRBV20-1 with TRBJ1-5; no clear D gene. CDR3 size: 11 residues. Germline CDR1 reads DFQATT; CDR2 reads SNEGSKA (reference sequence). V was clipped by 3 bases and J by 9 bases, with 9 bases between them. The CDR3 nucleotides are TGCAGTGCTAGCCCGATTGGGCCCCAGCATTTT. Translated, it gives CSASPIGPQHF.

The chain joins TRBV27 to TRBJ1-1, with D possibly TRBD1 on 5 matching bases. The length of the CDR3 is 15 residues. Germline-derived CDR1 and CDR2 are MNHEY and SMNVEV (reference sequence). Trimming left V 0 bases short and J 5 bases short, with 13 bases between. DNA of the CDR3: TGTGCCAGCAGTTTATCGGACACTGGGGAGACTGAAGCTTTCTTT. Translation: CASSLSDTGETEAFF.

The count of this clone is one. This CDR3 reads CATSDPRTVKETQYF. The CDR3 nucleotides are TGTGCCACCAGTGACCCAAGGACGGTGAAAGAGACCCAGTACTTC. This chain uses TRBV24-1 with TRBJ2-5; no firm D call. Germline CDR1 reads KGHDR; CDR2 reads SFDVKD. Trimming stripped 4 bases from V and 3 bases from J, with 14 bases between. The CDR3 loop spans 15 amino acids.

Only one count was recorded for this clone. The chain is built from TRBV18 and TRBJ2-5, with 9 nucleotides matching TRBD2. The CDR3 has 16 residues. Germline values: CDR1 KGHSH, CDR2 LQKENI. J lost 2 bases, V lost 6 bases, and 10 bases had no gene match. CDR3 sequence reads: CASSRPLAGRQETQYF. The CDR3 DNA reads TGTGCCAGCTCCCGTCCCCTAGCGGGACGTCAAGAGACCCAGTACTTC. Together with reference TRBV18 and TRBJ2-5, the CDR3 gives the full variable domain: NAGVMQNPRHLVRRRGQEARLRCSPMKGHSHVYWYRQLPEEGLKFMVYLQKENIIDESGMPKERFSAEFPKEGPSILRIQQVVRGDSAAYFCASSRPLAGRQETQYFGPGTRLLVL.

This clone was found once. The V call is TRBV19, the J call TRBJ2-7; 8 nucleotides line up with TRBD1. The CDR3 sequence is 15 residues long. V lost 7 bases to trimming and J lost 6 bases; unmatched junction nucleotides: 14. Germline loops: CDR1 LNHDA, CDR2 SQIVND (reference sequence). As DNA, the CDR3 is TGTGCCAGTACCCTCGGACAGGGAAAGGAGAGCGAGCAGTACTTC. This codes for CASTLGQGKESEQYF.

The rearrangement joins TRBV7-9 to TRBJ2-7; 12 nucleotides agree with TRBD1. The CDR3 covers 15 residues. Losses at the gene ends were 5 bases for V and 8 bases for J; bases not matched to a gene: 10. CDR1 is SEHNR and CDR2 is FQNEAQ in the germline V gene (reference sequence). CDR3 nucleotides: TGTGCCAGCAGCCAAGGGGGACAGGGGGCTGTCAAGCAGTACTTC. Residues: CASSQGGQGAVKQYF.

The gene calls are TRBV5-1 and TRBJ1-2; TRBD1 matches at 12 bases. The CDR3 runs 17 residues. Unmatched junction bases numbered 10, after V lost 1 base and J lost 6 bases. Germline V lookup: CDR1 SGHRS, CDR2 YFSETQ. The CDR3 DNA sequence: TGCGCCAGCAGCTTGACGACCGGGACAGGGGGCGGGCATGGCTACACCTTC. Protein sequence: CASSLTTGTGGGHGYTF.

This clone was counted once. The chain has TRBV27 and TRBJ2-7, with 10 bases identical to TRBD2. Looked up from germline, CDR1 is MNHEY and CDR2 is SMNVEV (reference sequence). V lost 6 bases and J lost 3; bases outside the gene matches: 5. The CDR3 totals 14 residues. The CDR3 reads CASSLAGGHYEQYF. In DNA, the CDR3 is TGTGCCAGCAGCTTAGCGGGAGGACACTACGAGCAGTACTTC.

This chain joins TRBV5-1 and TRBJ2-3; no firm D call. CDR1 and CDR2 from the germline V gene are SGHRS and YFSETQ. Deletions cut 0 bases from V and 6 bases from J, with 11 bases between. The CDR3 has 14 amino acids. CDR3 sequence: CASSLASNSDTQYF. The CDR3 DNA is TGCGCCAGCAGCTTGGCCTCAAACAGTGATACGCAGTATTTT.

This clone was seen more than once but under ten times. V is TRBV28 and J is TRBJ1-5, with D maybe TRBD1 (5 bases). The ends were cut back, 7 bases at V and 2 bases at J, with 15 bases in the middle. Germline values: CDR1 MDHEN, CDR2 SYDVKM. There are 15 residues in the CDR3. CDR3 nucleotide sequence: TGTGCCAGCACCCAACCGGGGCTTGGCAATCAGCCCCAGCATTTT. Protein: CASTQPGLGNQPQHF.

The chain is built from TRBV28 and TRBJ2-7, with D perhaps TRBD1 or TRBD2 (7 bases each). This CDR3 is built from 14 residues. V was clipped by 6 bases and J by 10 bases, with 22 bases between them. Germline V gives CDR1 MDHEN, CDR2 SYDVKM. The CDR3 protein is CASRPQGGFYGQYF. CDR3 in DNA: TGTGCCAGCAGACCCCAGGGGGGGTTCTACGGACAGTACTTC.

The chain recombines TRBV18 with TRBJ2-7; D ambiguous. This CDR3 comprises 14 residues. Germline CDR1 and CDR2: KGHSH and LQKENI. Trimming pared 6 bases from V and 4 bases from J, leaving 16 bases between. CDR3 bases: TGTGCCAGCTCCCTAGGGCTCCGTGGATACGAGCAGTACTTC. Translated: CASSLGLRGYEQYF.

V is TRBV7-8 and J is TRBJ1-5, with D perhaps matching TRBD1 (5 bases). The CDR3 has 14 residues. V was pared by 8 bases and J by 2 bases, with 13 bases between. Germline V gives CDR1 SGHVS, CDR2 FQNEAQ. The CDR3 sequence is CASSRGGGNQPQHF. In DNA form, the CDR3 reads TGTGCCAGCTCACGGGGCGGGGGCAATCAGCCCCAGCATTTT.

This sequence joins TRBV25-1 and TRBJ1-5, with 8 bases lining up with TRBD1. CDR1 MGHDK and CDR2 SYGVNS come from the germline V gene. The CDR3 is 12 amino acids. V was pared by 6 bases and J by 9 bases, with 4 bases of the junction left unmatched. CDR3 residues: CASSRGPGPQHF. The CDR3, as DNA: TGTGCCAGCAGCAGGGGGCCGGGGCCCCAGCATTTT.

This clone was seen more than once but under ten times. The J gene is TRBJ2-2, the V gene TRBV2, with D perhaps assigned TRBD1 or TRBD2 (5 bases each). The CDR3 consists of 14 residues. The germline V and J ends were trimmed by 6 bases and 5 bases, with 13 bases remaining between them. Germline loops: CDR1 SNHLY, CDR2 FYNNEI. CDR3 protein: CASRSPGTTGELFF. The CDR3 nucleotides are TGTGCCAGCAGGAGTCCGGGGACGACCGGGGAGCTGTTTTTT. The whole variable domain, filled in from reference TRBV2 and TRBJ2-2, reads EPEVTQTPSHQVTQMGQEVILRCVPISNHLYFYWYRQILGQKVEFLVSFYNNEISEKSEIFDDQFSVERPDGSNFTLKIRSTKLEDSAMYFCASRSPGTTGELFFGEGSRLTVL.